The text below deals with one T cell receptor beta chain. Its binding antigen is unknown. No per-base quality is available; no much larger clone lies one base away. This specimen comes from a study of blood T cell repertoires in COVID-19 (dated by TCRdb to about 2020). With respect to the entire study: Samples covering the acute and convalescent phases of COVID-19 were provided by collaborators in the United States, Italy and Spain. The prospective study material was composed of cDNA or gDNA derived from T cells, B-cell-depleted T cells, or PBMCs. Deeply sampled blood TCRbeta repertoires from subjects exposed to, actively infected with, or recovered from COVID-19 were included in the dataset. A freely available public database, intended as a resource for researchers studying the immune response to SARS-CoV-2, is where the repertoires were released. Samples were obtained from the ongoing ImmuneRACE study (first 160 participants) and from about 1,300 subjects provided by 6 global collaborators. Sample metadata almost always included a de-identified subject ID, COVID-19 status, age in years and sex. Where available, HLA class I and class II types were taken from metadata supplied by the sample provider and were not determined by assay-based typing. Broader findings and caveats from the paper: How much clinical and demographic metadata was included differed by source and by participant, and the metadata was provided uncurated.

The CDR3 starts with the cysteine, ends with the phenylalanine, and has 14 residues. Just CDR3 DNA is preserved here, 42 bases in frame from base 1. CDR1 and CDR2 (MDHEN, SYDVKM) derive from the germline V gene. Between the V and J ends, shortened by 2 bases and 8 bases respectively, the junction contains 15 bases. TCRbeta CDR3 regions were amplified from genomic DNA by means of the immunoSEQ Assay, a bias-controlled multiplex PCR. From the authors' description of their analysis: Within the assay, amplification of reference gene primers was used to estimate how many nucleated cells each sample contained. To quantify the absolute abundance of each unique TCRbeta CDR3 rearrangement, sequence reads were collapsed and filtered. For each sample, productive Simpson clonality was calculated as the square root of Simpson's diversity index over productive rearrangements. TCRdb's version of the immuneACCESS table is confined to in-frame rearrangements and falls short of the full clone set. An unresolved V gene accounts for under half of the shortfall where checked; the remainder is of unknown origin. The DNA was the basis for D and trimming; V, J and clone size are from that table. In all, the sample holds 310,000 or so clones, and approximately 91% of those were seen once. About 9.9% of the sample is taken by the ten largest.

Participants in the prospective study were enrolled through a virtual design, were aged about 18 to 90 years, and lived in 20 to 30 United States geographic areas. In the prospective study, cohorts were assigned on the basis of participant-reported clinical history obtained from a screening survey and a study questionnaire. ImmuneRACE Cohort 3 recovered participants were defined by two consecutive negative NP/OP PCR tests, healthcare professional clearance, or symptom resolution. In the prospective study, whole blood, serum and a nasopharyngeal or oropharyngeal swab were collected from each participant by mobile phlebotomists. Additional blood draws and questionnaires over an approximately 2-month period could optionally be provided by prospective study participants. Prospective study blood samples were shipped either frozen or at room temperature before DNA extraction.

The chain employs TRBV28 and TRBJ1-2; TRBD1 is a possible D gene, resting on 6 matching bases. Input material: PBMCs or T cells enriched from blood (not recorded which). The sequence came from a middle-aged woman who had recovered from COVID-19. The sequence in DNA is TGTGCCAGCAGTTTAAGCCATCGGACAGAAGGCTACACCTTC. This translates into CASSLSHRTEGYTF.